Sequencing of this T cell receptor beta chain was carried out in a study of blood T cell repertoires in COVID-19. Study-wide background: Samples came from the United States, Italy and Spain, spanning acute and convalescent COVID-19.

In the source study's methods: Estimation of nucleated cell counts was performed using reference gene primer amplification. The assay was immunoSEQ multiplex PCR, and TCRdb's table has in-frame clones only and misses some. The DNA was the basis for D and trimming; V, J and clone size are from that table. The table records some 250,000 clones, 88% of them present only once. This sequence originates from a woman in her thirties with acute or convalescent COVID-19. Material for sequencing was peripheral blood.

The DNA of the CDR3 is TGCAGCGTTGACCGCGGTCGGACAGGGTATGGCTACACCTTC. Amino acids: CSVDRGRTGYGYTF. The chain is built from TRBV29-1 and TRBJ1-2, with TRBD1 matching over 8 bases. The CDR3 has 14 amino acids. J lost 5 bases, V lost 3 bases, and 8 bases had no gene match. In germline, CDR1 is SQVTM, CDR2 ANQGSEA.